A selection of T cell receptor beta chains follows, all from one sample in a study of human T cells and chemical hapten exposure. TCRdb re-called the RACE reads with MiXCR, one entry per CDR3 protein. The top ten hold 14% of the sample, which has about 51,000 distinct CDR3 sequences, 8.5% to 10% seen once. This specimen consisted of whole blood, obtained in connection with sensitization to the hapten diphenylcyclopropenone (DPC). The receptors shown here come from a woman between 35 and 50 years old with alopecia areata. Some clones in this sample may be carry-over from other donors' samples. Both conserved end residues are part of each CDR3. The D gene is left open where the match is weak. The size entry is marked missing in some rows and otherwise reads once, few, many or a size class.

d_call: -
j_call: TRBJ2-2
v_call: TRBV2
clone_size: few
cdr3_aa: CASSVGTNTGELFF
cdr3_nt: TGTGCCAGCAGTGTAGGGACGAACACCGGGGAGCTGTTTTTT

d_call: -
j_call: TRBJ2-3
v_call: TRBV5-1
clone_size: few
cdr3_aa: CASKWTEIGTDTQYF
cdr3_nt: TGCGCCAGCAAATGGACGGAGATCGGCACAGATACGCAGTATTTT

d_call: -
j_call: TRBJ1-4
v_call: TRBV7-9
clone_size: many
cdr3_aa: CASSSDDSNEKLFF
cdr3_nt: TGTGCCAGCAGCTCAGACGATAGTAATGAAAAACTGTTTTTT

d_call: TRBD2
j_call: TRBJ2-7
v_call: TRBV12-3/TRBV12-4
clone_size: many
cdr3_aa: CASSFSGGWYEQYF
cdr3_nt: TGTGCCAGCAGTTTTTCCGGGGGGTGGTACGAGCAGTACTTC

d_call: -
j_call: TRBJ1-5
v_call: TRBV20-1
clone_size: few
cdr3_aa: CSAEGEQPQHF
cdr3_nt: TGCAGTGCTGAGGGTGAACAGCCCCAGCATTTT

d_call: TRBD1
j_call: TRBJ1-2
v_call: TRBV13
clone_size: -
cdr3_aa: CASSSLSRTGLRGYTF
cdr3_nt: TGTGCCAGCAGCTCTCTTTCGAGGACAGGGTTACGCGGCTACACCTTC

d_call: -
j_call: TRBJ1-6
v_call: TRBV13
clone_size: few
cdr3_aa: CASSPRGSLNSPLHF
cdr3_nt: TGTGCCAGCAGCCCCAGGGGCAGCCTCAATTCACCCCTCCACTTT

d_call: TRBD1
j_call: TRBJ2-1
v_call: TRBV20-1
clone_size: many
cdr3_aa: CSARGDRGRSSYNEQFF
cdr3_nt: TGCAGTGCTAGAGGGGACAGGGGCCGAAGCTCCTACAATGAGCAGTTCTTC

d_call: -
j_call: TRBJ1-4
v_call: TRBV4-1
clone_size: many
cdr3_aa: CASSQPVGQRREKLFF
cdr3_nt: TGCGCCAGCAGCCAACCCGTAGGACAGCGGAGGGAAAAACTGTTTTTT

d_call: -
j_call: TRBJ2-5
v_call: TRBV2
clone_size: once
cdr3_aa: CVSRGPETQYF
cdr3_nt: TGTGTCAGCCGGGGTCCAGAGACCCAGTACTTC

d_call: -
j_call: TRBJ1-1
v_call: TRBV29-1
clone_size: few
cdr3_aa: CSAGQIEAFF
cdr3_nt: TGCAGCGCTGGACAGATTGAAGCTTTCTTT

d_call: -
j_call: TRBJ1-5
v_call: TRBV6-2/TRBV6-3
clone_size: -
cdr3_aa: CASSYLQNQPQHF
cdr3_nt: TGTGCCAGCAGTTACTTACAGAATCAGCCCCAGCATTTT

d_call: -
j_call: TRBJ2-2
v_call: TRBV6-4
clone_size: many
cdr3_aa: CASSEQVTGELFF
cdr3_nt: TGTGCCAGCAGTGAACAAGTCACCGGGGAGCTGTTTTTT

d_call: -
j_call: TRBJ2-5
v_call: TRBV28
clone_size: many
cdr3_aa: CASSLSPRGRPGETQYF
cdr3_nt: TGTGCCAGCAGTTTATCGCCCCGGGGACGGCCGGGTGAGACCCAGTACTTC

d_call: TRBD2
j_call: TRBJ2-1
v_call: TRBV20-1
clone_size: many
cdr3_aa: CSARDPSGGGYEQFF
cdr3_nt: TGCAGTGCTAGAGATCCCAGCGGGGGGGGCTATGAGCAGTTCTTC

d_call: -
j_call: TRBJ1-5
v_call: TRBV12-3/TRBV12-4
clone_size: few
cdr3_aa: CASREGGSGQPQHF
cdr3_nt: TGTGCCAGCAGGGAGGGGGGTAGCGGTCAGCCCCAGCATTTT

d_call: -
j_call: TRBJ1-2
v_call: TRBV20-1
clone_size: many
cdr3_aa: CSANAPGRLKLGYTF
cdr3_nt: TGCAGTGCAAACGCACCGGGACGGCTAAAGCTCGGCTACACCTTC

d_call: TRBD1
j_call: TRBJ1-1
v_call: TRBV29-1
clone_size: many
cdr3_aa: CSVLGQGRTEAFF
cdr3_nt: TGCAGCGTCCTTGGACAGGGGAGGACTGAAGCTTTCTTT

d_call: -
j_call: TRBJ2-5
v_call: TRBV27
clone_size: many
cdr3_aa: CASSHQETQYF
cdr3_nt: TGTGCCAGCAGTCATCAAGAGACCCAGTACTTC

d_call: -
j_call: TRBJ2-7
v_call: TRBV5-4
clone_size: -
cdr3_aa: CASSIQGRGEQYF
cdr3_nt: TGTGCCAGCAGCATACAGGGACGGGGCGAGCAGTACTTC

d_call: -
j_call: TRBJ1-1
v_call: TRBV12-3/TRBV12-4
clone_size: many
cdr3_aa: CASSFGFTTEAFF
cdr3_nt: TGTGCCAGCAGCTTCGGGTTCACCACTGAAGCTTTCTTT

d_call: -
j_call: TRBJ1-6
v_call: TRBV2
clone_size: few
cdr3_aa: CASSESQGNSPLHF
cdr3_nt: TGTGCCAGCAGTGAAAGCCAGGGGAATTCACCCCTCCACTTT

d_call: TRBD1
j_call: TRBJ2-2
v_call: TRBV5-1
clone_size: few
cdr3_aa: CASRKRDSLTGELFF
cdr3_nt: TGCGCCAGCAGGAAAAGGGACAGCCTTACCGGGGAGCTGTTTTTT

d_call: -
j_call: TRBJ1-2
v_call: TRBV4-2
clone_size: many
cdr3_aa: CASSLNTDADSGYTF
cdr3_nt: TGTGCCAGCAGCCTCAACACCGACGCGGATTCTGGCTACACCTTC

d_call: -
j_call: TRBJ1-5
v_call: TRBV18
clone_size: many
cdr3_aa: CASSPPGGFNQPQHF
cdr3_nt: TGTGCCAGCTCACCACCGGGGGGTTTCAATCAGCCCCAGCATTTT

d_call: -
j_call: TRBJ2-2
v_call: TRBV30
clone_size: many
cdr3_aa: CAWSRAGADTGELFF
cdr3_nt: TGTGCCTGGAGTCGGGCAGGGGCGGACACCGGGGAGCTGTTTTTT

d_call: -
j_call: TRBJ1-4
v_call: TRBV18
clone_size: few
cdr3_aa: CASSPHPDGKLFF
cdr3_nt: TGTGCCAGCTCACCCCACCCTGATGGAAAACTGTTTTTT

d_call: -
j_call: TRBJ1-4
v_call: TRBV7-9
clone_size: -
cdr3_aa: CASRGQGNEKLFF
cdr3_nt: TGTGCCAGCAGGGGGCAGGGGAATGAAAAACTGTTTTTT

d_call: -
j_call: TRBJ2-5
v_call: TRBV6-2/TRBV6-3
clone_size: few
cdr3_aa: CASSILRETQYF
cdr3_nt: TGTGCCAGCAGCATACTGAGGGAGACCCAGTACTTC

d_call: -
j_call: TRBJ2-3
v_call: TRBV20-1
clone_size: -
cdr3_aa: CSASRAESTDTQYF
cdr3_nt: TGCAGTGCTAGTCGGGCAGAGAGCACAGATACGCAGTATTTT

d_call: -
j_call: TRBJ2-3
v_call: TRBV24-1
clone_size: -
cdr3_aa: CATSDLRDFISDTQYF
cdr3_nt: TGTGCCACCAGTGACCTCCGGGACTTTATATCAGATACGCAGTATTTT

d_call: -
j_call: TRBJ2-5
v_call: TRBV7-9
clone_size: many
cdr3_aa: CASSLETGGPETQYF
cdr3_nt: TGTGCCAGCAGCTTAGAAACCGGGGGACCAGAGACCCAGTACTTC

d_call: -
j_call: TRBJ1-1
v_call: TRBV7-6
clone_size: many
cdr3_aa: CASSLGQLGVGTEAFF
cdr3_nt: TGTGCCAGCAGCTTAGGACAGCTTGGGGTGGGCACTGAAGCTTTCTTT

d_call: -
j_call: TRBJ1-1
v_call: TRBV5-4
clone_size: -
cdr3_aa: CASSLLVGSRTEAFF
cdr3_nt: TGTGCCAGCAGCTTGTTGGTAGGGTCTCGCACTGAAGCTTTCTTT

d_call: -
j_call: TRBJ1-6
v_call: TRBV4-1
clone_size: many
cdr3_aa: CASSQDSGLNSPLHF
cdr3_nt: TGCGCCAGCAGCCAAGATTCTGGGCTTAATTCACCCCTCCACTTT

d_call: TRBD1
j_call: TRBJ1-1
v_call: TRBV20-1
clone_size: once
cdr3_aa: CSATQGDPGEAFF
cdr3_nt: TGCAGTGCTACACAGGGGGATCCGGGTGAAGCTTTCTTT

d_call: -
j_call: TRBJ2-3
v_call: TRBV7-3
clone_size: -
cdr3_aa: CASSSRGERTDTQYF
cdr3_nt: TGTGCCAGCAGCTCCAGGGGGGAGAGAACAGATACGCAGTATTTT

d_call: TRBD2
j_call: TRBJ2-7
v_call: TRBV20-1
clone_size: many
cdr3_aa: CSASFPPARGGISYEQYF
cdr3_nt: TGCAGTGCTAGCTTCCCCCCCGCCCGCGGGGGGATTTCCTACGAGCAGTACTTC

d_call: TRBD2
j_call: TRBJ2-1
v_call: TRBV28
clone_size: -
cdr3_aa: CASSLLTSGEISYNEQFF
cdr3_nt: TGTGCCAGCAGTTTACTGACTAGCGGGGAGATCTCCTACAATGAGCAGTTCTTC

d_call: -
j_call: TRBJ2-3
v_call: TRBV5-1
clone_size: many
cdr3_aa: CASSPGPSTDTQYF
cdr3_nt: TGCGCCAGCAGCCCGGGACCCAGCACAGATACGCAGTATTTT

d_call: -
j_call: TRBJ1-5
v_call: TRBV28
clone_size: few
cdr3_aa: CASSLSRGFGSLMDQPQHF
cdr3_nt: TGTGCCAGCAGTTTGTCCCGGGGATTCGGGTCGTTAATGGATCAGCCCCAGCATTTT

d_call: -
j_call: TRBJ2-3
v_call: TRBV6-6
clone_size: -
cdr3_aa: CASTLGGRGTDTQYF
cdr3_nt: TGTGCCAGCACTCTCGGGGGTAGAGGGACAGATACGCAGTATTTT

d_call: -
j_call: TRBJ1-1
v_call: TRBV6-2/TRBV6-3
clone_size: many
cdr3_aa: CASTVNTEAFF
cdr3_nt: TGTGCCAGCACGGTGAACACTGAAGCTTTCTTT

d_call: -
j_call: TRBJ2-3
v_call: TRBV7-3
clone_size: few
cdr3_aa: CASSSRQRGNTDTQYF
cdr3_nt: TGTGCCAGCAGCTCCAGGCAGCGCGGAAACACAGATACGCAGTATTTT

d_call: TRBD1
j_call: TRBJ2-7
v_call: TRBV11-2
clone_size: many
cdr3_aa: CASSLATGKMTYEQYF
cdr3_nt: TGTGCCAGCAGCTTAGCGACAGGGAAGATGACCTACGAGCAGTACTTC

d_call: TRBD2
j_call: TRBJ2-1
v_call: TRBV12-3/TRBV12-4
clone_size: -
cdr3_aa: CASSNAGGPGGIHDEQFF
cdr3_nt: TGTGCCAGCAGTAATGCGGGGGGCCCCGGAGGCATACACGATGAGCAGTTCTTC

d_call: -
j_call: TRBJ1-1
v_call: TRBV28
clone_size: -
cdr3_aa: CASSFREGAFF
cdr3_nt: TGTGCCAGCAGTTTCAGGGAAGGAGCTTTCTTT

d_call: -
j_call: TRBJ1-1
v_call: TRBV6-6
clone_size: many
cdr3_aa: CASSGDGAMNTEAFF
cdr3_nt: TGTGCCAGCAGTGGAGACGGGGCCATGAACACTGAAGCTTTCTTT

d_call: TRBD1
j_call: TRBJ1-4
v_call: TRBV28
clone_size: many
cdr3_aa: CASSPTRTGVNEKLFF
cdr3_nt: TGTGCCAGCAGTCCCACCAGGACAGGGGTGAATGAAAAACTGTTTTTT

d_call: -
j_call: TRBJ1-1
v_call: TRBV24-1
clone_size: many
cdr3_aa: CATSAAGYAEAFF
cdr3_nt: TGTGCCACCAGTGCGGCAGGGTACGCTGAAGCTTTCTTT

d_call: TRBD2
j_call: TRBJ2-1
v_call: TRBV12-3/TRBV12-4
clone_size: many
cdr3_aa: CASSGLAGAYNEQFF
cdr3_nt: TGTGCCAGCAGTGGACTAGCGGGGGCCTACAATGAGCAGTTCTTC

d_call: -
j_call: TRBJ2-7
v_call: TRBV12-3/TRBV12-4
clone_size: many
cdr3_aa: CASSFSAPRVQYF
cdr3_nt: TGTGCCAGCAGTTTTAGTGCGCCGAGGGTGCAGTACTTC